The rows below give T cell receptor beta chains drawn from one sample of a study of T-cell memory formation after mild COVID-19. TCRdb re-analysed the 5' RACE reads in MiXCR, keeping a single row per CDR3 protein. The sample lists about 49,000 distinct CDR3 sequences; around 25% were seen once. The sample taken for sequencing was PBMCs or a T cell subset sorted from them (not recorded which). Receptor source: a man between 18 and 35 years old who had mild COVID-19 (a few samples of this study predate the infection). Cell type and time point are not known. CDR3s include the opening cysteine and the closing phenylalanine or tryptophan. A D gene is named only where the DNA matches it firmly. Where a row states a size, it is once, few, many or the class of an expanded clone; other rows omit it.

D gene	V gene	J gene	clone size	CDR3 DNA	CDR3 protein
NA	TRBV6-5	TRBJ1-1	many	TGTGCCAGCAGCGCGAACAGGGCTGAAGCTTTCTTT	CASSANRAEAFF
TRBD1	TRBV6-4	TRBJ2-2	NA	TGTGCCAGCAGTGACTCGGACAGGCACACCGGGGAGCTGTTTTTT	CASSDSDRHTGELFF
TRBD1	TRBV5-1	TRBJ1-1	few	TGCGCCAGCAGCCCAATAGGACAGGGCGACACTGAAGCTTTCTTT	CASSPIGQGDTEAFF
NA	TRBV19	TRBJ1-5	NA	TGTGCCAGTAGTATAGCTGAGGTCCACGGTGGCGATCAGCCCCAGCATTTT	CASSIAEVHGGDQPQHF
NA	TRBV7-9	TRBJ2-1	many	TGTGCCAGCAGCCCGACTAGTTTCCATGAGCAGTTCTTC	CASSPTSFHEQFF
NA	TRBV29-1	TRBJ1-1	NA	TGCAGCGTAGGGGCCCCGAACACTGAAGCTTTCTTT	CSVGAPNTEAFF
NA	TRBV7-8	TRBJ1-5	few	TGTGCCAGCAGCTTGGCCAGGGGACGCAATCAGCCCCAGCATTTT	CASSLARGRNQPQHF
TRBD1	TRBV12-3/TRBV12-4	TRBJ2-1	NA	TGTGCCAGCAGTACCGACAGGGGGCCCTGGAGGGATGAGCAGTTCTTC	CASSTDRGPWRDEQFF
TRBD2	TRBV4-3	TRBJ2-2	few	TGCGCCAGCACCTCGACTAGCGCGCCCACCGGGGAGCTGTTTTTT	CASTSTSAPTGELFF
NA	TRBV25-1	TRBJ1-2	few	TGTGCCAGCAGTCACCCAAGAGGCTATGGCTACACCTTC	CASSHPRGYGYTF
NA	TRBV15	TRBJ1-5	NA	TGTGCCACCAGCAGAGATCAGGGGCGTCAGCCCCAGCATTTT	CATSRDQGRQPQHF
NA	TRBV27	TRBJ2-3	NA	TGTGCGGCAGGGGTGGCAGATACGCAGTATTTT	CAAGVADTQYF
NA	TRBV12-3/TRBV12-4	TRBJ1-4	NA	TGTGCCAGCAGTTGGGGGGGACGGGAAAAACTGTTTTTT	CASSWGGREKLFF
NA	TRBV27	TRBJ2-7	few	TGTGCCACCTCCGACGCCACGGGGGCCTACGAGCAGTACTTC	CATSDATGAYEQYF
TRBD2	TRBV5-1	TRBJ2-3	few	TGCGCCAGCAGCTTGGAGCTTTCGAGACTAGCGGATAGCACAGATACGCAGTATTTT	CASSLELSRLADSTDTQYF
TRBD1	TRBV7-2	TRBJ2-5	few	TGTGCCAGCAGCAAAACCTGGGACAGGGCGGAGACCCAGTACTTC	CASSKTWDRAETQYF
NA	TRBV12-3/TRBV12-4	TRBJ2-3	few	TGTGCCAGCAGCATGGCGGGGCGCGACACAGATACGCAGTATTTT	CASSMAGRDTDTQYF
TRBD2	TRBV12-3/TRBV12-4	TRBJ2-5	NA	TGTGCCAGCAGGAGCGGGGGGCTTCAAGAGACCCAGTACTTC	CASRSGGLQETQYF
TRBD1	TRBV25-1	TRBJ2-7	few	TGTGCCAGCAGTCGTCCGGGACAGCGCTCCTACGAGCAGTACTTC	CASSRPGQRSYEQYF
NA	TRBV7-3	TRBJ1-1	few	TGTGCCAGCAGCTCCTCCCCTAGCACTGAAGCTTTCTTT	CASSSSPSTEAFF
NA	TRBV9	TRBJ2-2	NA	TGTGCCAGCAGCGGGCGGCGTGGGGACCCCGGGGAGCTGTTTTTT	CASSGRRGDPGELFF
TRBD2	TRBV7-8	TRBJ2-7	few	TGTGCCAGCAGCTTACGGGCTAGCGGTACCTACGAGCAGTACTTC	CASSLRASGTYEQYF
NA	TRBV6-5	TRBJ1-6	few	TGTGCCAGCAGTTACCGCAGCAGTTATTCACCCCTCCACTTT	CASSYRSSYSPLHF
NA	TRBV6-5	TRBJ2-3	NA	TGTGCCAGCAGTTTAGGTGGGGAGTTCACAGATACGCAGTATTTT	CASSLGGEFTDTQYF
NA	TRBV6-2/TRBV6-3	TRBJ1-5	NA	TGTGCCAGCATTCGCACCGGTCATCAGCCCCAGCATTTT	CASIRTGHQPQHF
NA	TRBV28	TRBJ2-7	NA	TGTGCCAGCAGTTCCTCTCCCGAGCAGTACTTC	CASSSSPEQYF
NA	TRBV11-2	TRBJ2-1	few	TGTGCCAGCAGCTCCTCCAGTAGGGGTTGGGGTGAGCAGTTCTTC	CASSSSSRGWGEQFF
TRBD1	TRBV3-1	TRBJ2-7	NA	TGTGCCAGCAGCCTCCCCGAGACAGGGCTCTCCTACGAGCAGTACTTC	CASSLPETGLSYEQYF
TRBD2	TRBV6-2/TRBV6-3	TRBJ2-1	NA	TGTGCCAGCAGTTACTCGAGGCGGGGGGGCGTGGATGAGCAGTTCTTC	CASSYSRRGGVDEQFF
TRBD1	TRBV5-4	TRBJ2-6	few	TGTGCCAGCAGCAGACAGGGATCAGGGGCCAACGTCCTGACTTTC	CASSRQGSGANVLTF
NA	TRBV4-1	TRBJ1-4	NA	TGCGCCAGCAGCCAAGAAGGGGGATACGGTGAAAAACTGTTTTTT	CASSQEGGYGEKLFF
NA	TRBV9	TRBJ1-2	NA	TGTGCCAGCAGCGGAGACCCGACAGTGAACTATGGCTACACCTTC	CASSGDPTVNYGYTF
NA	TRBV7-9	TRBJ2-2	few	TGTGCCAGCAGCTCCGACATGGTCGGGGAGCTGTTTTTT	CASSSDMVGELFF
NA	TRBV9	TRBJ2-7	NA	TGTGCCAGCAGCTTGGGACTGAGTACCTACGAGCAGTACTTC	CASSLGLSTYEQYF
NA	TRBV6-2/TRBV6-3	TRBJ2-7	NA	TGTGCCAGCAGTTACGGAGTCGGGCAGTATGGCGAGCAGTACTTC	CASSYGVGQYGEQYF
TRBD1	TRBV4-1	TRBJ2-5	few	TGCGCCAGCAGCGCCGGTCCGGGACAGGGAGATCAAGAGACCCAGTACTTC	CASSAGPGQGDQETQYF
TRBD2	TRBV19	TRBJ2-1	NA	TGTGCCAGTAGTTTTACTAGCGGGGGTGGAAATGAGCAGTTCTTC	CASSFTSGGGNEQFF
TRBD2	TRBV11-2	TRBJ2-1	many	TGTGCCAGCAGCCTTAGCGGGTTCAGCTCCTACAATGAGCAGTTCTTC	CASSLSGFSSYNEQFF
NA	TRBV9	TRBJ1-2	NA	TGTGCCAGCAGCCCGGTGCACTATGGCTACACCTTC	CASSPVHYGYTF
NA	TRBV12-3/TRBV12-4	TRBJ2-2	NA	TGTGCCAGCAGTCCCCCCCCCAGGGGCACCGGGGAGCTGTTTTTT	CASSPPPRGTGELFF
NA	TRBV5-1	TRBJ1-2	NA	TGCGCCAGCAGCGTAGGGCTTGACGGCCGATATGGCTACACCTTC	CASSVGLDGRYGYTF
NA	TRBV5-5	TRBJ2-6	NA	TGTGCCAGCAGGCAGGTTATGGTCTCTGGGGCCAACGTCCTGACTTTC	CASRQVMVSGANVLTF
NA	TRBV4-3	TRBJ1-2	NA	TGCGCCAGCAGCCAAGATCGGGGGATGGACTATGGCTACACCTTC	CASSQDRGMDYGYTF
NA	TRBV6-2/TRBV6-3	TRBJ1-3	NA	TGTGCCAGCAGCCTCGTGGGAGTTGGGGCGAGAAACACCATATATTTT	CASSLVGVGARNTIYF
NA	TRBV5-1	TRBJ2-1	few	TGCGCCAGCAGCTTGGAGGGGGGCGGCAATGAGCAGTTCTTC	CASSLEGGGNEQFF